This entry lists 13 T cell receptor beta chains sequenced from one sample in a study of cytomegalovirus exposure and HLA in healthy donors. The PCR used 60 Vbeta and 13 Jbeta primers. Produced via immunoSEQ multiplex PCR; TCRdb's table is partial and in-frame only. The sample records tens of thousands of clones, under 80% being singletons. Sequenced sample: PBMCs. The origin of the receptors is a male donor in good health and CMV-seronegative.

This clone was observed a few times. The chain combines TRBV11-3 with TRBJ2-1; the match to TRBD2 covers 14 bases. CDR1 and CDR2 (germline): SGHNT, YENEEA. This CDR3 has 15 residues. Losses at the gene ends were 3 bases for V and 7 bases for J; bases not matched to a gene: 2. For the CDR3, the DNA is TGTGCCAGCAGCTTGGGGACTAGCGGGAGTAATGAGCAGTTCTTC. It codes for CASSLGTSGSNEQFF.

This chain uses TRBV5-4 with TRBJ2-2; 8 bases fit TRBD1. The CDR3 runs to 14 residues. After removal of 4 bases from V and 7 bases from J, the junction contained 6 bases not matched to a gene. Germline V gives CDR1 SGHNT, CDR2 YYREEE (reference sequence). The CDR3: CASSLGQVYGELFF. For the CDR3, the DNA is TGTGCCAGCAGCCTGGGACAGGTTTACGGGGAGCTGTTTTTT. The whole variable domain, filled in from reference TRBV5-4 and TRBJ2-2, reads ETGVTQSPTHLIKTRGQQVTLRCSSQSGHNTVSWYQQALGQGPQFIFQYYREEENGRGNFPPRFSGLQFPNYSSELNVNALELDDSALYLCASSLGQVYGELFFGEGSRLTVL.

The chain recombines TRBV30 with TRBJ2-5; a possible D gene is TRBD2 (5 bases). CDR3 length: 15 residues. V was cut by 5 bases and J by 3 bases, with 19 bases left in between. In germline, CDR1 is GTSNPN, CDR2 SVGIG (reference sequence). CDR3 coding DNA: TGTGCCTGGGGCTCTGGGAGTAAGTACGAAGAGACCCAGTACTTC. Amino acids: CAWGSGSKYEETQYF.

This clone was counted only a few times. V is TRBV7-2 and J is TRBJ2-1, with a tentative D call TRBD2 (5 bases). There are 16 residues in the CDR3. V gave up 3 bases and J gave up 0 bases, with 12 bases separating them. CDR1 is SGHTA and CDR2 is FQGNSA in the germline V gene. Here the CDR3 reads CASSFLGNPSYNEQFF. The CDR3 nucleotides are TGTGCCAGCAGCTTCCTCGGGAATCCCTCCTACAATGAGCAGTTCTTC.

The chain employs TRBV2 and TRBJ1-1; the D gene is possibly TRBD1 (6 bases). The CDR3 is made up of 13 amino acids. The germline V gene has CDR1 SNHLY and CDR2 FYNNEI. The ends were cut back, 8 bases at V and 0 bases at J, with 10 bases in the middle. CDR3 in amino acids: CASRTDMNTEAFF. The DNA of the CDR3 is TGTGCCAGCCGGACAGACATGAACACTGAAGCTTTCTTT.

This chain links TRBV7-2 with TRBJ2-5; a weak D match, TRBD1 (5 bases). Germline V CDR1 and CDR2: SGHTA, FQGNSA. The CDR3 contains 11 residues. Trimming shortened V by 5 bases and J by 11 bases, and 12 bases separated the two germline ends. The CDR3 spells CASSPDSMQYF. CDR3 nucleotides: TGTGCCAGCAGCCCCGACAGTATGCAGTACTTC.

This clone turned up a few times. The chain is built from TRBV4-3 and TRBJ1-3; TRBD1 is a possible D gene (5 bases). The CDR3 spans 16 residues. V lost 0 bases and J lost 7, with 16 bases in between. Germline V gene lookup returns CDR1 LGHNA and CDR2 YSLEER. The CDR3 loop is CASSQEPEGSANTIYF. CDR3 nucleotides: TGCGCCAGCAGCCAAGAACCGGAGGGGTCCGCCAACACCATATATTTT.

This chain joins TRBV2 and TRBJ2-3; D is ambiguous. V lost 6 bases and J 2 bases, leaving 9 bases between the germline ends. This CDR3 has 13 residues. Looked up from germline, CDR1 is SNHLY and CDR2 is FYNNEI. As DNA, the CDR3 is TGTGCCAGCAGACGAGGCCTCACAGATACGCAGTATTTT. Its translation is CASRRGLTDTQYF.

The gene calls are TRBV5-1 and TRBJ1-1; D not resolved. This CDR3 region has 13 residues. The germline gives CDR1 SGHRS, CDR2 YFSETQ. Trimming took off 2 bases at V and 6 bases at J, with 11 bases between the two ends. The CDR3 DNA is TGCGCCAGCAGCTTTACGGCACGGGCTGAAGCTTTCTTT. It codes for CASSFTARAEAFF.

The CDR3 nucleotides read TGTGCCAGCAGCCAATATAGCGGGAGGGAGACCCAGTACTTC. It codes for CASSQYSGRETQYF. This chain connects TRBV14 to TRBJ2-5, with TRBD2 identical over 10 bases. The length of the CDR3 is 14 residues. In germline, CDR1 is SGHDN, CDR2 FVKESK. V shed 2 bases, J shed 5 bases, and the junction held 2 bases outside the gene matches.

The chain joins TRBV4-3 to TRBJ1-1; tentative D call: TRBD1 (5 bases). The V gene's germline CDR1 is LGHNA and CDR2 YSLEER. Trimming left V 4 bases short and J 0 bases short, with 12 bases between. The CDR3 totals 15 residues. CDR3 region: CASSPIEGVNTEAFF. In nucleotides, the CDR3 is TGCGCCAGCAGCCCCATCGAAGGGGTGAACACTGAAGCTTTCTTT.

This clone occurred once. The chain carries TRBV19 and TRBJ2-1, with 8 bases matching TRBD2. Germline V gene sequence: CDR1 LNHDA, CDR2 SQIVND (reference sequence). Trimming cost V 6 bases and J 7 bases; bases outside gene matches: 5. The length of the CDR3 is 13 residues. CDR3 DNA sequence: TGTGCCAGTAGATCGGGCGGGAGGAATGAGCAGTTCTTC. Residues: CASRSGGRNEQFF.

This chain links TRBV19 with TRBJ2-3; D might be TRBD2 (6 bases). The V gene lost 5 bases and the J gene lost 4 bases, with 10 bases spanning the gap. In germline, CDR1 is LNHDA, CDR2 SQIVND (reference sequence). The CDR3 totals 13 residues. This chain's CDR3 is CASSGRLADTQYF. The CDR3 region has the DNA TGTGCCAGTAGTGGACGACTAGCAGATACGCAGTATTTT.